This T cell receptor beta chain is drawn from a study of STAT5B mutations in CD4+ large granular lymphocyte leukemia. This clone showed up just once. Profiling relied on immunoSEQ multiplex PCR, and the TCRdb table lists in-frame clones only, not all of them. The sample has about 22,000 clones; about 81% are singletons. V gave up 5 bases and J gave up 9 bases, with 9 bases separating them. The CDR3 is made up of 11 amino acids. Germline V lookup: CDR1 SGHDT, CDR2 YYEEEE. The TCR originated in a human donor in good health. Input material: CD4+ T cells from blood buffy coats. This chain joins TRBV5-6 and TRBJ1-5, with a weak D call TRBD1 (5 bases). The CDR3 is CASRGLGPQHF. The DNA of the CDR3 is TGTGCCAGCAGGGGGCTGGGGCCCCAGCATTTT.